This T cell receptor beta chain emerged from a study of cytomegalovirus exposure and HLA in healthy donors. Amplification used 60 Vbeta primers and 13 Jbeta primers. Data came from immunoSEQ multiplex PCR; TCRdb stores just in-frame clones and leaves some out. The data contain roughly 150,000 clones, around 82% of them singletons. In regard to this clone: As yet, its antigen is unknown.

Study results and caveats: In a later analysis, TCR beta V- and J-gene trimming was associated with a missense DCLRE1C variant. The authors confirmed in vitro that a few CMV-associated chains were specific for CMV antigens. Sequencing likely produced, as an artifact, a cluster of highly shared sequence variants. The records held CMV serostatus as the only immune exposure information.

This TCR came from a woman between 45 and 65 years old in good health and CMV-seropositive. Input material: PBMCs.

DNA of the CDR3: TGTGCCAGCGGTCTGAGGGGGGGATTTTATGGCTACACCTTC. This codes for CASGLRGGFYGYTF. The chain combines TRBV6-5 with TRBJ1-2, with D maybe TRBD1 (6 bases). V lost 8 bases to trimming and J lost 5 bases, with 18 bases between them. The CDR3 is 14 residues long. The germline CDR1 and CDR2 sequences are MNHEY and SVGAGI.